The 30 T cell receptor beta chains below were found in one sample sequenced in a study of blood T cell repertoires in COVID-19. Here immunoSEQ multiplex PCR was the method, and the copy in TCRdb shows in-frame clones only, minus some. The sample includes roughly 190,000 clones, 84% of them seen just once. The sequencing sample was made of PBMCs or T cells enriched from blood (not recorded which). These TCRs come from a woman aged 25 to 39 who had been exposed to COVID-19.

V usage is TRBV19 and J usage is TRBJ1-1, with TRBD1 as a possible D gene (6 bases). This CDR3 is built from 13 residues. V dropped 8 bases and J dropped 3 bases, with 13 bases sitting between them. The germline V gene has CDR1 LNHDA and CDR2 SQIVND (reference sequence). In DNA, the CDR3 is TGTGCCAGTTGGGGCAGGGGACACACTGAAGCTTTCTTT. Protein sequence: CASWGRGHTEAFF.

The J gene is TRBJ2-6, the V gene TRBV11-2; D call uncertain. Germline CDR1 SGHAT, CDR2 FQNNGV. Deletions cut 5 bases from V and 4 bases from J, with 12 bases between. The CDR3 is 15 amino acids. The CDR3 sequence is CASSTRPGGANVLTF. CDR3 DNA: TGTGCCAGCAGCACCAGGCCAGGCGGGGCCAACGTCCTGACTTTC.

V is TRBV30 and J is TRBJ1-2, with D unclear. The V and J ends lost 3 bases and 7 bases respectively, with 18 bases between them. The CDR3 contains 14 residues. In germline, CDR1 is GTSNPN, CDR2 SVGIG (reference sequence). DNA for the CDR3: TGTGCCTGGAGCCCCTCCCGCGTGAGGGCTGGCTACACCTTC. Translation: CAWSPSRVRAGYTF.

The rearrangement links TRBV14 to TRBJ1-1, with 9 bases aligning to TRBD1. Trimming removed 5 bases from V and 5 bases from J; junction bases left unmatched: 6. There are 14 residues in the CDR3. Germline V lookup: CDR1 SGHDN, CDR2 FVKESK. The CDR3 DNA is TGTGCCAGCAGCAGGACGACAGGGGGGACTGAAGCTTTCTTT. As protein: CASSRTTGGTEAFF.

This clone has a handful of counts. V usage is TRBV6-5 and J usage is TRBJ1-5; D is ambiguous. The CDR3 loop spans 15 amino acids. Germline CDR1 and CDR2: MNHEY and SVGAGI. V dropped 7 bases and J dropped 3 bases, with 16 bases sitting between them. CDR3 sequence: CASTPRGVDNQPQHF. In nucleotides, the CDR3 is TGTGCCAGCACTCCGCGCGGGGTGGACAATCAGCCCCAGCATTTT.

The V and J genes are TRBV30 and TRBJ1-2, with TRBD1 as a possible D gene (6 bases). CDR3 size: 14 residues. In germline, CDR1 is GTSNPN, CDR2 SVGIG (reference sequence). Trimming pared 0 bases from V and 5 bases from J, leaving 13 bases between. CDR3 protein: CAWSVLPGAYGYTF. The CDR3 DNA follows: TGTGCCTGGAGTGTACTTCCAGGGGCGTATGGCTACACCTTC.

The chain couples TRBV6-1 to TRBJ2-5, with 8 bases aligning to TRBD2. V shed 1 base and J 5 bases; nucleotides not matched to a gene: 9. Per the germline V gene, CDR1 is MNHNS and CDR2 is SASEGT. This CDR3 region has 16 residues. CDR3 coding DNA: TGTGCCAGCAGTGAAGAGGCTAGCGGGTGGTACGAGACCCAGTACTTC. It codes for CASSEEASGWYETQYF.

V usage is TRBV27 and J usage is TRBJ1-1; no firm D call. Trimming shortened V by 2 bases and J by 4 bases, and 11 bases separated the two germline ends. The CDR3 sequence is 14 residues long. Germline loops: CDR1 MNHEY, CDR2 SMNVEV (reference sequence). The CDR3: CASSLEGRGTEAFF. For the CDR3, the DNA is TGTGCCAGCAGTTTAGAAGGACGGGGCACTGAAGCTTTCTTT.

This clone was seen only a few times. The J gene is TRBJ2-3, the V gene TRBV27, with 9 bases identical to TRBD2. The CDR3 totals 15 residues. J lost 6 bases, V lost 2 bases, and 6 bases had no gene match. Germline assignment: CDR1 MNHEY and CDR2 SMNVEV (reference sequence). Here the CDR3 DNA reads TGTGCCAGCAGTTTAGGAGTAGCGGGGGCTGATACGCAGTATTTT. It yields the protein CASSLGVAGADTQYF.

V and J are TRBV4-1 and TRBJ1-1; D is unresolved. Germline V gives CDR1 MGHRA, CDR2 YSYEKL. The CDR3 contains 15 residues. The V gene lost 0 bases and the J gene lost 1 base, with 9 bases spanning the gap. The CDR3 loop is CASSQDGVWNTEAFF. CDR3 DNA sequence: TGCGCCAGCAGCCAAGACGGGGTTTGGAACACTGAAGCTTTCTTT.

The chain is built from TRBV11-2 and TRBJ1-1; 9 bases align to TRBD1. Germline CDR1 and CDR2: SGHAT and FQNNGV. The ends lost 4 bases at V and 8 bases at J; junction bases unmatched: 5. The length of the CDR3 is 13 residues. The CDR3 DNA reads as TGTGCCAGCAGCTCCAGGACAGGGGAGGAAGCTTTCTTT. Translating it yields CASSSRTGEEAFF.

The chain has TRBV27 and TRBJ2-3, with no clear D. Germline V lookup: CDR1 MNHEY, CDR2 SMNVEV (reference sequence). This CDR3 contains 14 residues. V lost 2 bases to trimming and J lost 3 bases, with 9 bases between them. The CDR3 loop is CASSLNSGTDTQYF. CDR3 bases: TGTGCCAGCAGTTTAAATTCCGGTACAGATACGCAGTATTTT.

The rearrangement uses TRBV6-1 and TRBJ2-3; tentatively, D is TRBD2 (7 bases). Trimming shortened V by 2 bases and J by 4 bases, and 13 bases separated the two germline ends. CDR1 is MNHNS, CDR2 SASEGT, per germline. This CDR3 has 15 amino acids. CDR3: CASSELRGAPDTQYF. CDR3 bases: TGTGCCAGCAGTGAATTACGGGGGGCCCCAGATACGCAGTATTTT.

The chain combines TRBV5-1 with TRBJ1-1; unclear D gene. Germline-derived CDR1 and CDR2 are SGHRS and YFSETQ. Deletions cut 7 bases from V and 1 base from J, with 11 bases between. The CDR3 loop spans 13 amino acids. The CDR3 nucleotides read TGCGCCAGCCGACTTCAGCCGAACACTGAAGCTTTCTTT. It is translated as CASRLQPNTEAFF.

This clone was recorded only once. The chain couples TRBV5-1 to TRBJ1-6; TRBD1 matches 7 bases. The CDR3 length is 13 residues. From germline, CDR1 is SGHRS and CDR2 YFSETQ. J was trimmed by 9 bases and V by 5 bases; bases with no gene match: 5. CDR3 DNA sequence: TGCGCCAGCAGAGAGGGGGCAGGTTCACCCCTCCACTTT. The encoded protein is CASREGAGSPLHF. Full variable domain (missing parts from reference TRBV5-1 and TRBJ1-6): KAGVTQTPRYLIKTRGQQVTLSCSPISGHRSVSWYQQTPGQGLQFLFEYFSETQRNKGNFPGRFSGRQFSNSRSEMNVSTLELGDSALYLCASREGAGSPLHFGNGTRLTVT.

This clone was recorded once. The rearrangement joins TRBV5-6 to TRBJ2-7; the D gene is possibly TRBD2 (7 bases). CDR1 SGHDT and CDR2 YYEEEE come from the germline V gene. V was shortened by 6 bases and J by 0 bases, with 19 bases between the two germline ends. This CDR3 has 16 residues. The CDR3 nucleotides read TGTGCCAGCACCTTAGACGGCGGGGGCCCCTCCTACGAGCAGTACTTC. Amino acid sequence: CASTLDGGGPSYEQYF.

The chain links TRBV27 to TRBJ1-5, with D possibly matching TRBD1 (5 bases). V lost 9 bases and J 2 bases, leaving 17 bases between the germline ends. Germline-derived CDR1 and CDR2 are MNHEY and SMNVEV (reference sequence). This CDR3 has 15 amino acids. The CDR3 here is CASGGTGSGNQPQHF. Written as DNA, the CDR3 is TGTGCCAGTGGCGGGACGGGGAGTGGCAATCAGCCCCAGCATTTT.

The J gene is TRBJ1-2, the V gene TRBV5-1; D gene unclear. The CDR3 is 14 amino acids. V was shortened by 2 bases and J by 2 bases, with 10 bases between the two germline ends. CDR1 and CDR2 (germline): SGHRS, YFSETQ. The CDR3 spells CASSLDGNNYGYTF. Written as DNA, the CDR3 is TGCGCCAGCAGCTTAGACGGGAACAACTATGGCTACACCTTC.

The rearrangement links TRBV12-3 or TRBV12-4 to TRBJ1-5; D unresolved. CDR3 size: 13 residues. Trimming stripped 7 bases from V and 2 bases from J, with 9 bases between. Here the CDR3 reads CASKVAGNQPQHF. The CDR3 bases are TGTGCCAGCAAAGTGGCTGGCAATCAGCCCCAGCATTTT.

This chain uses TRBV30 with TRBJ2-1; 9 positions match TRBD2. Germline loops: CDR1 GTSNPN, CDR2 SVGIG (reference sequence). The J segment lost 12 bases and the V segment lost 5 bases, leaving 11 bases of the junction unmatched. The CDR3 contains 13 residues. The CDR3 sequence is CAWGSGGRFGQFF. In DNA form, the CDR3 reads TGTGCCTGGGGTAGCGGGGGCCGTTTTGGGCAGTTCTTC.

The chain has TRBV27 and TRBJ1-2; tentative D call: TRBD1 (6 bases). The CDR3 has 13 residues. CDR1 and CDR2 (germline): MNHEY, SMNVEV (reference sequence). The V gene lost 2 bases and the J gene lost 7 bases, with 11 bases spanning the gap. The CDR3 nucleotides are TGTGCCAGCAGTTTAGGTCAGGGGAGTGGCTACACCTTC. This codes for CASSLGQGSGYTF.

The V call is TRBV16, the J call TRBJ2-2; no clear D gene. V gave up 2 bases and J gave up 7 bases, with 11 bases separating them. The CDR3 spans 14 residues. Germline V gene sequence: CDR1 KGHSY, CDR2 FQNENV. The CDR3: CASSQGLVGGELFF. DNA for the CDR3: TGTGCCAGCAGCCAAGGGCTCGTAGGCGGGGAGCTGTTTTTT.

This chain links TRBV6-1 with TRBJ2-1, with TRBD1 as a possible D gene (6 bases). Trimming removed 1 base from V and 9 bases from J, with 10 bases in between. The CDR3 consists of 13 residues. The germline CDR1 and CDR2 sequences are MNHNS and SASEGT. Here the CDR3 DNA reads TGTGCCAGCAGTGAAGGTGAAGGGGGTGAGCAGTTCTTC. Translated, it gives CASSEGEGGEQFF.

The rearrangement links TRBV4-1 to TRBJ2-1, with D perhaps matching TRBD2 (5 bases). The germline gives CDR1 MGHRA, CDR2 YSYEKL. Trimming stripped 0 bases from V and 7 bases from J, with 7 bases between. This CDR3 spans 13 amino acids. Written as DNA, the CDR3 is TGCGCCAGCAGCCAAGATGGGAGAAATGAGCAGTTCTTC. Its translation: CASSQDGRNEQFF.

The chain's CDR3 is CASSYGQGAYEQYF. The DNA of the CDR3 is TGTGCCAGTAGTTACGGACAGGGGGCCTACGAGCAGTACTTC. The chain joins TRBV19 to TRBJ2-7; 10 bases agree with TRBD1. J lost 2 bases, V lost 5 bases, and 3 bases had no gene match. The length of the CDR3 is 14 residues. Germline V gene lookup returns CDR1 LNHDA and CDR2 SQIVND (reference sequence).

Here the CDR3 DNA reads TGTGCCAGCAGTTATGACGGGTTTGGCTATGGCTACACCTTC. It codes for CASSYDGFGYGYTF. The chain uses TRBV6-1 and TRBJ1-2; D gene uncertain. CDR3 length equals 14 residues. The germline V and J ends were trimmed by 5 bases and 4 bases, with 14 bases remaining between them. The germline V gene encodes CDR1 MNHNS and CDR2 SASEGT.

This chain connects TRBV21-1 to TRBJ1-6. TRBV21-1 is listed as a pseudogene. The CDR3 has 15 residues. The CDR3 nucleotides read TGTGCCAGCAGCAATAGGAGCTCCTATAATTCACCCCTCCACTTT. Translating it yields CASSNRSSYNSPLHF.

The chain carries TRBV3-1 (or the pseudogene TRBV3-2) and TRBJ2-3; 8 bases line up with TRBD2. This CDR3 has 16 residues. Trimming at V came to 4 bases and at J to 1 base, leaving 7 bases not matched to a gene. Germline CDR1 and CDR2: LGHDT and YNNKEL (reference sequence). Here the CDR3 reads CASSRLSGGGTDTQYF. The DNA for the CDR3 is TGTGCCAGCAGCCGTCTGAGCGGGGGCGGCACAGATACGCAGTATTTT.

This clone was picked up one time. This chain uses TRBV27 with TRBJ2-7; possible D gene TRBD2, 5 bases. Germline CDR1 and CDR2: MNHEY and SMNVEV (reference sequence). Trimming pared 1 base from V and 0 bases from J, leaving 7 bases between. There are 14 residues in the CDR3. CDR3 coding DNA: TGTGCCAGCAGTTTATTTAGCGACTCCTACGAGCAGTACTTC. This gives the protein CASSLFSDSYEQYF.

This chain joins TRBV5-1 and TRBJ2-7; 9 bases are shared with TRBD1. The CDR3 length is 15 residues. Germline CDR1 reads SGHRS; CDR2 reads YFSETQ. Trimming at V came to 4 bases and at J to 3 bases, leaving 8 bases not matched to a gene. The CDR3 DNA follows: TGCGCCAGCAGCGAGCCGACAGGGGGTGTCTACGAGCAGTACTTC. Amino acid sequence: CASSEPTGGVYEQYF.